This is a list of T cell receptor beta chains from one sample in a study of response to subunit inactivated influenza vaccine. TCRdb re-called the RT-PCR reads with MiXCR, one entry per CDR3 protein. The table records hundreds of thousands of distinct CDR3 sequences, approximately 15% of them present only once. Sequencing was performed on PBMCs from blood, taken around 15 days before vaccination. Every receptor here comes from a man aged 50 or older who received an inactivated influenza vaccine. Both conserved end residues are part of each CDR3.

>TRBV5-5|15
CASSLDVGSDYGYTF
>TRBV4-2|15
CASSQELAGVDEQFF
>TRBV5-1|15
CASSLAGQPSYEQYF
>TRBV20-1|15
CSARPLAGDVKTQYF
>TRBV18|15
CASSPRPREADTQYF
>TRBV20-1|16
CSARALTSGSNNEQFF
>TRBV20-1|11
CSARVGYEQYF
>TRBV6-2/TRBV6-3|12
CASSYQKETQYF
>TRBV7-9|14
CASSPGQGPGGAFF
>TRBV7-2|14
CASSPPASVYGYTF
>TRBV20-1|16
CSARSSRGVGTDTQYF
>TRBV12-3/TRBV12-4|15
CASSLRDLDSYEQYF
>TRBV6-5|19
CASSYSLPGQSSYNSPLHF
>TRBV4-1|14
CASSQEGWRQPQHF
>TRBV7-6|15
CASSSAPSGGYEQYF
>TRBV24-1|13
CATSSAGEDIQYF
>TRBV12-3/TRBV12-4|18
CAICFLGPRADGTDTQYF
>TRBV4-2|14
CASRGFSRGEKLFF
>TRBV12-3/TRBV12-4|15
CASSLVPVSYNEHFF
>TRBV12-3/TRBV12-4|13
CASRRALVTEQFF
>TRBV3-1|14
CASSQDGAGFEAFF
>TRBV7-6|15
CASSPERRKNNEQFF
>TRBV29-1|15
CSVEPGQGFYNEQFF
>TRBV6-2/TRBV6-3|19
CASSYSRWGQGAGNQPQHF
>TRBV29-1|14
CSGGGFGGTGELFF
>TRBV7-9|16
CASSFVSGLGEETQYF
>TRBV28|11
CASSDRAEAFF
>TRBV20-1|11
CSARDKGEQYF
>TRBV7-8|16
CASSFITPGTTTEAFF
>TRBV27|14
CASKSGPKDNEQYF
>TRBV20-1|15
CSARDPEGGIYEQYF
>TRBV4-3|11
CASSQCYEQYF
>TRBV29-1|15
CSVDPQQGAGETQYF
>TRBV11-1|18
CASSAYRPGQISTDTQYF
>TRBV29-1|10
CSVGETEQYF